This TCR beta chain was captured in a study of shared clonotypes between healthy human individuals. Losses at the gene ends were 2 bases for V and 3 bases for J; bases not matched to a gene: 7. The CDR3 length is 15 residues. Per germline, CDR1 SGHTA and CDR2 FQGNSA. The method was immunoSEQ multiplex PCR; TCRdb's version includes in-frame clones alone and lacks a portion of them. The top ten hold 1% to 1.5% of the sample, which has over 1.4 million clones, 96% seen once. The sequence was collected from a man in his thirties or forties in good health. The sample comprised naive CD4+ T cells sorted from blood. Stated subset: CD45RA+ positively selected. The rearrangement joins TRBV7-2 to TRBJ2-7; 7 bases line up with TRBD1. This CDR3 reads CASSLYQGDHYEQYF. The CDR3 region has the DNA TGTGCCAGCAGCTTATATCAGGGGGACCACTACGAGCAGTACTTC. Looking up the rest from reference TRBV7-2 and TRBJ2-7 gives the full variable domain: GAGVSQSPSNKVTEKGKDVELRCDPISGHTALYWYRQSLGQGLEFLIYFQGNSAPDKSGLPSDRFSAERTGGSVSTLTIQRTQQEDSAVYLCASSLYQGDHYEQYFGPGTRLTVT.